Shown below are 31 T cell receptor beta chains from a single sample sequenced in a study of T cell clonotyping in hematopoietic cell transplantation (dated by TCRdb to the early 2020s). Receptor amplification or capture employed the immunoSEQ multiplex PCR assay. TCRdb retrieved this table from immuneACCESS and kept in-frame rearrangements only. Not all clones are present; in checked studies, unresolved V genes account for under half, and no reason is known for the remainder. Present in this sample are 46,000 or so clones, about nine tenths of which were seen just once. The ten largest make up roughly 6% of the sample. The time point label corresponds to: recipient sample about 28 days before transplant, after cytoreduction. Material: peripheral blood mononuclear cells, obtained before stem cell transplant. The receptors were gathered from a man between 60 and 70 years old with biphenotypic leukemia. Some clones in this sample may be carry-over from other donors' samples.

V gene TRBV28 combines with J gene TRBJ1-5; D not resolved. The V gene lost 7 bases and the J gene lost 7 bases, with 14 bases spanning the gap. The length of the CDR3 is 13 residues. The germline gives CDR1 MDHEN, CDR2 SYDVKM. The CDR3 nucleotides read TGTGCCAGCAACCTAGATAGTATCCAGCCCCAGCATTTT. Its protein product is CASNLDSIQPQHF. Full variable domain (remainder filled in from reference TRBV28 and TRBJ1-5): DVKVTQSSRYLVKRTGEKVFLECVQDMDHENMFWYRQDPGLGLRLIYFSYDVKMKEKGDIPEGYSVSREKKERFSLILESASTNQTSMYLCASNLDSIQPQHFGDGTRLSIL.

V and J are TRBV25-1 and TRBJ2-5; D gene uncertain. V was shortened by 2 bases and J by 5 bases, with 9 bases between the two germline ends. The length of the CDR3 is 13 residues. The germline V gene encodes CDR1 MGHDK and CDR2 SYGVNS. The CDR3 here is CASSESVLETQYF. The CDR3 DNA reads TGTGCCAGCAGTGAAAGTGTCTTGGAGACCCAGTACTTC.

This chain links TRBV6-6 with TRBJ2-7; 8 bases agree with TRBD1. The CDR3 covers 15 residues. Per the germline V gene, CDR1 is MNHNY and CDR2 is SVGAGI (reference sequence). Trimming removed 6 bases from V and 4 bases from J; junction bases left unmatched: 11. The CDR3 reads CASRLDGTGLYEQYF. The DNA for the CDR3 is TGTGCCAGCAGACTTGACGGGACAGGCCTTTACGAGCAGTACTTC.

V gene TRBV7-8 combines with J gene TRBJ2-1; no firm D call. This CDR3 is built from 16 residues. The germline gives CDR1 SGHVS, CDR2 FQNEAQ. V was pared by 0 bases and J by 0 bases, with 9 bases between. The CDR3 bases are TGTGCCAGCAGCTTAGCTGGATGGAGCTCCTACAATGAGCAGTTCTTC. Translation: CASSLAGWSSYNEQFF.

V gene TRBV5-6 combines with J gene TRBJ2-7, with 9 nucleotides matching TRBD1. V was pared by 2 bases and J by 2 bases, with 11 bases of the junction left unmatched. Germline CDR1 SGHDT, CDR2 YYEEEE. This CDR3 contains 17 residues. The CDR3 loop reads CASSFLTGGRLAYEQYF. The CDR3 region has the DNA TGTGCCAGCAGCTTCCTCACAGGGGGCCGGTTGGCCTACGAGCAGTACTTC.

V gene TRBV6-5 combines with J gene TRBJ2-5, with D possibly being TRBD2 (6 bases). V shed 4 bases and J shed 0 bases, with 9 bases lying between them. Germline V gene sequence: CDR1 MNHEY, CDR2 SVGAGI. The CDR3 length is 14 residues. Here the CDR3 reads CASSSWDYQETQYF. In DNA, the CDR3 is TGTGCCAGCAGTTCCTGGGACTACCAAGAGACCCAGTACTTC.

The rearrangement joins TRBV6-1 to TRBJ1-2; D ambiguous. Trimming took 3 bases from V and 7 from J, leaving 9 bases between them. This CDR3 region has 12 residues. CDR1 and CDR2 from the germline V gene are MNHNS and SASEGT. CDR3 nucleotides: TGTGCCAGCAGTGAGGCGAGTGTTGGCTACACCTTC. Its protein is CASSEASVGYTF.

The CDR3 sequence is CASSSQRQGPNYGYTF. In DNA, the CDR3 is TGTGCCAGCAGTTCCCAGCGACAGGGCCCTAACTATGGCTACACCTTC. The rearrangement joins TRBV7-8 to TRBJ1-2; 7 bases map to TRBD1. The germline CDR1 and CDR2 sequences are SGHVS and FQNEAQ. J was trimmed by 0 bases and V by 6 bases; bases with no gene match: 10. The CDR3 contains 16 residues.

The chain recombines TRBV5-1 with TRBJ2-2; unclear D gene. This CDR3 spans 13 amino acids. Germline assignment: CDR1 SGHRS and CDR2 YFSETQ. V lost 4 bases to trimming and J lost 4 bases, with 8 bases between them. The CDR3, as DNA: TGCGCCAGCAGCCTCCGAATCACCGGGGAGCTGTTTTTT. Translating gives CASSLRITGELFF.

The V gene is TRBV19, the J gene TRBJ2-1; D ambiguous. In germline, CDR1 is LNHDA, CDR2 SQIVND (reference sequence). CDR3 length: 13 amino acids. Trimming left V 3 bases short and J 6 bases short, with 9 bases between. DNA of the CDR3: TGTGCCAGTAGTATCGTCCCTAGCAATGAGCAGTTCTTC. Encoded protein: CASSIVPSNEQFF.

This clone appeared once. V and J are TRBV28 and TRBJ2-3; the match to TRBD2 covers 12 bases. V was clipped by 4 bases and J by 0 bases; unmatched bases: 8. The CDR3 loop spans 18 amino acids. Per germline, CDR1 MDHEN and CDR2 SYDVKM. Here the CDR3 reads CASSSLLAGGQSTDTQYF. CDR3 bases: TGTGCCAGCAGTTCGTTACTAGCGGGAGGCCAAAGCACAGATACGCAGTATTTT.

The CDR3 loop is CASSHTSGKDTDTQYF. The CDR3 DNA is TGTGCCAGCAGTCATACTAGCGGGAAAGACACAGATACGCAGTATTTT. This chain links TRBV25-1 with TRBJ2-3, with 10 positions matching TRBD2. This CDR3 is 16 amino acids long. CDR1 and CDR2 from the germline V gene are MGHDK and SYGVNS. J was trimmed by 2 bases and V by 5 bases; bases with no gene match: 7.

This sequence joins TRBV28 and TRBJ2-3, with D hard to call. This CDR3 is built from 11 residues. The germline V gene has CDR1 MDHEN and CDR2 SYDVKM. The V gene lost 2 bases and the J gene lost 9 bases, with 6 bases spanning the gap. DNA of the CDR3: TGTGCCAGCAGTTTAATTATGACGCAGTATTTT. Translating it yields CASSLIMTQYF.

The chain recombines TRBV5-4 with TRBJ2-7; D is undetermined. Trimming cost V 0 bases and J 3 bases, with 7 bases left between them. This CDR3 has 13 amino acids. CDR1 and CDR2 (germline): SGHNT, YYREEE (reference sequence). CDR3: CASSLDSVYEQYF. The DNA for the CDR3 is TGTGCCAGCAGCTTGGACTCCGTCTACGAGCAGTACTTC.

The chain carries TRBV7-2 and TRBJ2-5; TRBD2 aligns across 11 bases. This CDR3 contains 16 residues. V gave up 5 bases and J gave up 3 bases; unmatched junction bases: 8. Germline-derived CDR1 and CDR2 are SGHTA and FQGNSA. The CDR3: CASSIQAGLAEETQYF. The CDR3 DNA reads as TGTGCCAGCAGCATCCAAGCGGGACTAGCGGAAGAGACCCAGTACTTC.

V usage is TRBV30 and J usage is TRBJ1-2; no clear D gene. The CDR3 loop spans 13 amino acids. Germline assignment: CDR1 GTSNPN and CDR2 SVGIG (reference sequence). Trimming took off 5 bases at V and 5 bases at J, with 15 bases between the two ends. The CDR3 reads CAWETGSLYGYTF. The CDR3 coding sequence is TGTGCCTGGGAGACGGGGAGTTTATATGGCTACACCTTC.

V is TRBV2 and J is TRBJ1-5; D perhaps matches TRBD1 (6 bases). Germline loops: CDR1 SNHLY, CDR2 FYNNEI. CDR3 length: 14 residues. Between the trimmed V and J ends, which lost 6 bases and 9 bases, there was a span of 18 bases. Here the CDR3 reads CASRKGHLQGPQHF. For the CDR3, the DNA is TGTGCCAGCAGGAAGGGACACCTACAGGGGCCCCAGCATTTT.

This clone was detected only a few times. The CDR3 sequence is CASSSGLAGWGEQYF. CDR3 bases: TGTGCCAGCAGCTCCGGACTAGCGGGATGGGGTGAGCAGTACTTC. The V call is TRBV11-2, the J call TRBJ2-7, with TRBD2 identical over 12 bases. V shed 4 bases and J 7 bases; nucleotides not matched to a gene: 8. The CDR3 is 15 residues long. CDR1 is SGHAT and CDR2 is FQNNGV in the germline V gene.

This chain joins TRBV2 and TRBJ1-2; no clear D gene. The CDR3 length is 13 residues. Germline V gene sequence: CDR1 SNHLY, CDR2 FYNNEI. The ends were cut back, 5 bases at V and 8 bases at J, with 15 bases in the middle. In DNA, the CDR3 is TGTGCCAGCAGTCTCTTGCGCTCGAGCGGCTACACCTTC. It translates to CASSLLRSSGYTF.

The chain has TRBV7-2 and TRBJ2-1; D ambiguous. The V end was cut by 1 base, the J end by 0 bases, with 7 bases between. The germline gives CDR1 SGHTA, CDR2 FQGNSA. This CDR3 spans 15 amino acids. The CDR3 loop is CASSLDSLSYNEQFF. In nucleotides, the CDR3 is TGTGCCAGCAGCTTAGATTCCCTCTCCTACAATGAGCAGTTCTTC.

This chain links TRBV7-9 with TRBJ2-1; 10 positions agree with TRBD2. The CDR3 sequence is 16 residues long. Germline assignment: CDR1 SEHNR and CDR2 FQNEAQ (reference sequence). V was pared by 10 bases and J by 0 bases, with 9 bases of the junction left unmatched. Here the CDR3 DNA reads TGTGCCACGCAGAGCGGGAGGGCGAGCTCCTACAATGAGCAGTTCTTC. Its translation is CATQSGRASSYNEQFF.

This chain connects TRBV10-3 to TRBJ2-3, with 10 nucleotides matching TRBD1. The germline CDR1 and CDR2 sequences are ENHRY and SYGVKD. The CDR3 contains 16 residues. Trimming at V came to 7 bases and at J to 1 base, leaving 8 bases not matched to a gene. The chain's CDR3 is CAITETGTGGTDTQYF. CDR3 nucleotide sequence: TGTGCCATCACCGAGACCGGGACAGGGGGCACAGATACGCAGTATTTT.

The chain has TRBV2 and TRBJ2-5; D is ambiguous. This CDR3 is 15 amino acids long. Germline loops: CDR1 SNHLY, CDR2 FYNNEI. V gave up 3 bases and J gave up 4 bases, with 15 bases separating them. CDR3 DNA: TGTGCCAGCAGTGATGCTAGTGTCCTCGCAGAGACCCAGTACTTC. Its protein product is CASSDASVLAETQYF.

The rearrangement joins TRBV7-2 to TRBJ2-5; D is unresolved. V lost 1 base to trimming and J lost 6 bases, with 6 bases between them. Germline CDR1 SGHTA, CDR2 FQGNSA. The CDR3 has 12 residues. The CDR3 DNA follows: TGTGCCAGCAGCTTAGTCCCCCAGACCCAGTACTTC. Translating it yields CASSLVPQTQYF.

This clone was detected only a few times. Distinct nucleotide sequences in the sample also encode this CDR3. This chain links TRBV5-4 with TRBJ2-7; a weak D match, TRBD2 (6 bases). Trimming shortened V by 0 bases and J by 3 bases, and 7 bases separated the two germline ends. This CDR3 contains 13 residues. Germline CDR1 and CDR2: SGHNT and YYREEE (reference sequence). CDR3 residues: CASSLGRDYEQYF. The CDR3 DNA follows: TGTGCCAGCAGCTTGGGGAGGGACTACGAGCAGTACTTC.

This sequence joins TRBV2 and TRBJ1-1; 7 nucleotides align to TRBD1. The CDR3 is 15 amino acids. The germline gives CDR1 SNHLY, CDR2 FYNNEI. J gave up 5 bases and V 4 bases, and 10 bases lay outside the gene matches. The CDR3 DNA is TGTGCCAGCAGTGGGGACAGTGGTAGGGGGACTGAAGCTTTCTTT. Protein sequence: CASSGDSGRGTEAFF.

The chain combines TRBV4-3 with TRBJ2-7; D may be TRBD1 (6 bases). Germline V gene sequence: CDR1 LGHNA, CDR2 YSLEER. The germline V and J ends were trimmed by 0 bases and 7 bases, with 22 bases remaining between them. The CDR3 consists of 17 residues. The CDR3 loop reads CASSQDIYTGRHEEQYF. CDR3 DNA sequence: TGCGCCAGCAGCCAAGATATTTATACAGGGAGACATGAGGAGCAGTACTTC.

This clone is a singleton in its sample. V gene TRBV5-1 combines with J gene TRBJ2-5, with D unresolved. Trimming stripped 2 bases from V and 4 bases from J, with 3 bases between. Germline V gives CDR1 SGHRS, CDR2 YFSETQ. This CDR3 comprises 11 residues. CDR3 region: CASSLSETQYF. The CDR3 nucleotides read TGCGCCAGCAGCTTATCAGAGACCCAGTACTTC.

J is TRBJ1-5 and V is TRBV29-1; D gene ambiguous. The CDR3 spans 13 residues. The V gene lost 6 bases and the J gene lost 0 bases, with 9 bases spanning the gap. Per germline, CDR1 SQVTM and CDR2 ANQGSEA. The CDR3 region is CSVSEYSNQPQHF. The CDR3 DNA follows: TGCAGCGTCTCAGAATATAGCAATCAGCCCCAGCATTTT.

The chain recombines TRBV5-1 with TRBJ2-5, with 7 bases identical to TRBD1. In germline, CDR1 is SGHRS, CDR2 YFSETQ. The CDR3 has 14 residues. Trimming cost V 2 bases and J 4 bases; bases outside gene matches: 5. The CDR3 spells CASSFRYRGETQYF. DNA of the CDR3: TGCGCCAGCAGCTTTAGGTACAGGGGAGAGACCCAGTACTTC.

V is TRBV7-9 and J is TRBJ1-1; TRBD1 might be the D (5 bases). The CDR3 has 14 residues. Germline-derived CDR1 and CDR2 are SEHNR and FQNEAQ (reference sequence). The V and J ends lost 10 bases and 6 bases respectively, with 21 bases between them. The CDR3 sequence: CATAWAGIFSEAFF. CDR3 DNA: TGTGCCACTGCGTGGGCAGGGATTTTTTCTGAAGCTTTCTTT.